Below are 27 T cell receptor beta chains sequenced from a single sample in a study of T cells in localized non-small cell lung cancer. Libraries were prepared by immunoSEQ multiplex PCR; TCRdb keeps only in-frame clonotypes and omits some of them. The table shows 1,900 or so clones, with 26% occurring only once. The sample here was normal lung tissue next to the tumor, taken before any cancer treatment. The receptor set was obtained from a woman aged 35 to 70 with stage I lung adenocarcinoma.

The chain is built from TRBV6-7 and TRBJ1-1; maybe TRBD1 (5 bases). Being an ORF, TRBV6-7 has a function that is uncertain. V was trimmed by 8 bases and J by 6 bases, leaving 10 bases between them. CDR3 length equals 11 residues. The CDR3 is CASSGLAEAFF. In DNA form, the CDR3 reads TGTGCCAGCTCAGGGCTCGCTGAAGCTTTCTTT.

This clone came up a few times. The genes are TRBV28 and TRBJ2-1; 10 bases match TRBD2. V dropped 8 bases and J dropped 4; count of bases not matched to a gene: 5. Germline loops: CDR1 MDHEN, CDR2 SYDVKM. The CDR3 totals 14 residues. The CDR3 DNA reads as TGTGCCAGCCAACTAGCGGGACTTTACAATGAGCAGTTCTTC. Amino acid sequence: CASQLAGLYNEQFF.

This clone was picked up a small number of times. This chain links TRBV19 with TRBJ2-2; D unresolved. The germline gives CDR1 LNHDA, CDR2 SQIVND (reference sequence). The CDR3 runs to 11 residues. The germline V and J ends were trimmed by 3 bases and 11 bases, with 7 bases remaining between them. As DNA, the CDR3 is TGTGCCAGTAGTATGGCGAGAGAGCTGTTTTTT. Translated: CASSMARELFF.

The chain recombines TRBV6-8 with TRBJ2-5, with 10 nucleotides matching TRBD1. The germline V gene has CDR1 MNHGY and CDR2 SAAAGT. J gave up 0 bases and V 5 bases, and 9 bases lay outside the gene matches. There are 17 residues in the CDR3. The CDR3 spells CASSKESGTGDQETQYF. Written as DNA, the CDR3 is TGTGCCAGCAGTAAGGAGTCCGGGACAGGGGACCAAGAGACCCAGTACTTC.

This rearrangement joins TRBV6-8 to TRBJ2-1; D call uncertain. Germline-derived CDR1 and CDR2 are MNHGY and SAAAGT. The CDR3 length is 16 residues. V gave up 6 bases and J gave up 0 bases, with 15 bases separating them. The DNA for the CDR3 is TGTGCCAGCAGCTCCGCTCCCCCCCCCTCCTACAATGAGCAGTTCTTC. This translates into CASSSAPPPSYNEQFF.

The gene calls are TRBV5-1 and TRBJ2-3; a weak D match, TRBD1 (5 bases). Trimming shortened V by 0 bases and J by 3 bases, and 11 bases separated the two germline ends. This CDR3 is built from 15 residues. Germline V gene lookup returns CDR1 SGHRS and CDR2 YFSETQ. The CDR3 DNA follows: TGCGCCAGCAGCTTGGTAAAGGGGCTTACAGATACGCAGTATTTT. Amino acids: CASSLVKGLTDTQYF.

This clone was counted between two and nine times. The chain employs TRBV28 and TRBJ2-3; D ambiguous. This CDR3 is 12 amino acids long. Germline CDR1 MDHEN, CDR2 SYDVKM. Trimming cost V 5 bases and J 2 bases, with 5 bases left between them. CDR3 DNA: TGTGCCAGCAGTCCCCACACAGATACGCAGTATTTT. It encodes CASSPHTDTQYF.

The chain recombines TRBV19 with TRBJ1-4, with TRBD1 identical over 8 bases. The V gene end was trimmed by 5 bases and the J gene end by 0 bases; junction bases not matched to a gene: 5. The CDR3 is 16 amino acids. The germline V gene encodes CDR1 LNHDA and CDR2 SQIVND (reference sequence). The CDR3 loop reads CASSLGQGTTNEKLFF. The CDR3 coding sequence is TGTGCCAGTAGTTTAGGACAGGGCACAACTAATGAAAAACTGTTTTTT.

This chain links TRBV19 with TRBJ2-3; no firm D call. Per the germline V gene, CDR1 is LNHDA and CDR2 is SQIVND (reference sequence). Trimming took 3 bases from V and 2 from J, leaving 9 bases between them. The CDR3 covers 14 residues. In DNA form, the CDR3 reads TGTGCCAGTAGTATGCGGAGTTTCACAGATACGCAGTATTTT. It encodes CASSMRSFTDTQYF.

This clone was detected a few times. This sequence joins TRBV6-8 and TRBJ2-1; 7 bases are shared with TRBD1. The V gene's germline CDR1 is MNHGY and CDR2 SAAAGT. The V gene end was trimmed by 6 bases and the J gene end by 9 bases; junction bases not matched to a gene: 17. This CDR3 comprises 16 residues. CDR3 sequence reads: CASRNLSGTVYSEQFF. CDR3 bases: TGTGCCAGCAGAAACCTATCCGGGACAGTCTATTCTGAGCAGTTCTTC.

This clone is classed as medium-sized. V is TRBV9 and J is TRBJ1-1; TRBD1 agrees at 8 bases. Trimming cost V 3 bases and J 1 base; bases outside gene matches: 2. The V gene's germline CDR1 is SGDLS and CDR2 YYNGEE. CDR3 size: 14 residues. The CDR3 DNA follows: TGTGCCAGCAGCGGAGGACAGGGGAACACTGAAGCTTTCTTT. As protein: CASSGGQGNTEAFF.

By sample fraction, this clone is medium-sized (0.01 to 0.1%). This chain uses TRBV7-2 with TRBJ1-5; the D is unclear. The CDR3 covers 13 residues. V was pared by 3 bases and J by 5 bases, with 8 bases between. Germline CDR1 and CDR2: SGHTA and FQGNSA. CDR3 sequence (DNA): TGTGCCAGCAGCTTCGATCGTGATCAGCCCCAGCATTTT. As protein: CASSFDRDQPQHF. The whole variable domain, filled in from reference TRBV7-2 and TRBJ1-5, reads GAGVSQSPSNKVTEKGKDVELRCDPISGHTALYWYRQSLGQGLEFLIYFQGNSAPDKSGLPSDRFSAERTGGSVSTLTIQRTQQEDSAVYLCASSFDRDQPQHFGDGTRLSIL.

This clone was observed a few times. This chain joins TRBV6-7 and TRBJ2-7; TRBD2 matches 7 bases. TRBV6-7 is an ORF; its function is uncertain. The CDR3 has 13 residues. Losses at the gene ends were 7 bases for V and 2 bases for J; bases not matched to a gene: 5. CDR3 in amino acids: CASMASGTYEQYF. In DNA form, the CDR3 reads TGTGCCAGCATGGCTAGCGGCACCTACGAGCAGTACTTC.

This rearrangement joins TRBV28 to TRBJ1-1; D may be TRBD1 (5 bases). From germline, CDR1 is MDHEN and CDR2 SYDVKM. V was pared by 5 bases and J by 2 bases, with 12 bases between. There are 14 residues in the CDR3. CDR3 sequence reads: CASSPGAVNTEAFF. The DNA of the CDR3 is TGTGCCAGCAGTCCCGGGGCGGTCAACACTGAAGCTTTCTTT.

This clone was seen only a few times. The genes are TRBV6-8 and TRBJ2-2; 9 bases match TRBD2. This CDR3 spans 14 amino acids. Trimming at V came to 7 bases and at J to 3 bases, leaving 3 bases not matched to a gene. Germline V gene lookup returns CDR1 MNHGY and CDR2 SAAAGT. DNA of the CDR3: TGTGCCAGCACTGCGGGGGGGGACACCGGGGAGCTGTTTTTT. Protein: CASTAGGDTGELFF.

The chain is built from TRBV10-1 and TRBJ1-1; no firm D call. CDR3 length equals 11 residues. Deletions cut 3 bases from V and 3 bases from J, with 2 bases between. Germline CDR1 reads WNHNN; CDR2 reads SYGVQD (reference sequence). For the CDR3, the DNA is TGCGCCAGCAGTGACCACACTGAAGCTTTCTTT. As protein: CASSDHTEAFF.

The V and J genes are TRBV30 and TRBJ2-7; TRBD1 agrees at 12 bases. The CDR3 consists of 16 residues. After removal of 1 base from V and 5 bases from J, the junction contained 9 bases not matched to a gene. From germline, CDR1 is GTSNPN and CDR2 SVGIG (reference sequence). The chain's CDR3 is CAWSGSIGTGGDEQYF. The CDR3 bases are TGTGCCTGGAGTGGTAGCATCGGGACAGGGGGCGACGAGCAGTACTTC.

The chain employs TRBV6-8 and TRBJ2-2; D is perhaps TRBD1 (5 bases). V was clipped by 5 bases and J by 6 bases, with 7 bases between them. Per germline, CDR1 MNHGY and CDR2 SAAAGT. This CDR3 has 12 amino acids. CDR3 sequence reads: CASSQGSGELFF. The CDR3 DNA is TGTGCCAGCAGTCAGGGTTCCGGGGAGCTGTTTTTT.

This clone was found a few times. The CDR3 sequence is CASSARGAMNTGELFF. CDR3 nucleotides: TGTGCCAGCAGTGCCCGGGGGGCGATGAACACCGGGGAGCTGTTTTTT. V is TRBV2 and J is TRBJ2-2, with a possible D match to TRBD2 (7 bases). The CDR3 loop spans 16 amino acids. From germline, CDR1 is SNHLY and CDR2 FYNNEI. The V and J ends lost 4 bases and 1 base respectively, with 13 bases between them.

This clone was found a few times. This sequence joins TRBV6-8 and TRBJ2-6, with D unclear. Per germline, CDR1 MNHGY and CDR2 SAAAGT. The CDR3 has 17 residues. V lost 2 bases and J lost 2, with 13 bases in between. In DNA form, the CDR3 reads TGTGCCAGCAGTTACCCCGCTGTTAAGGCTGGGGCCAACGTCCTGACTTTC. This encodes CASSYPAVKAGANVLTF.

This clone is medium-sized by share. The chain links TRBV11-3 to TRBJ2-3, with 13 bases lining up with TRBD2. With 5 bases clipped from V and 4 bases from J, the junction kept 6 bases outside the gene matches. The CDR3 has 16 amino acids. CDR1 SGHNT and CDR2 YENEEA come from the germline V gene. CDR3 in amino acids: CASSPTSGGGSDTQYF. The CDR3 region has the DNA TGTGCCAGCAGCCCTACTAGCGGGGGGGGATCAGATACGCAGTATTTT.

The V gene is TRBV18, the J gene TRBJ2-3; tentative D call: TRBD1 (6 bases). Germline-derived CDR1 and CDR2 are KGHSH and LQKENI. The CDR3 has 16 residues. Deletions cut 6 bases from V and 2 bases from J, with 18 bases between. CDR3 in DNA: TGTGCCAGCTCGCCTACCACGGACAGAACCACAGATACGCAGTATTTT. It encodes CASSPTTDRTTDTQYF.

Judged by abundance, this clone is hyperexpanded. V and J are TRBV19 and TRBJ1-1; 10 nucleotides align to TRBD1. The CDR3 consists of 17 residues. With 4 bases clipped from V and 0 bases from J, the junction kept 8 bases outside the gene matches. From germline, CDR1 is LNHDA and CDR2 SQIVND (reference sequence). CDR3: CASSTPPTGGLNTEAFF. The CDR3, as DNA: TGTGCCAGTAGTACCCCTCCGACAGGGGGCTTGAACACTGAAGCTTTCTTT.

CDR3 amino acids: CASRLDRNLNSPLHF. The CDR3 DNA follows: TGTGCCAGTAGATTAGACAGGAACCTTAATTCACCCCTCCACTTT. This chain connects TRBV19 to TRBJ1-6, with a tentative D call TRBD1 (6 bases). The CDR3 has 15 residues. Germline V gene lookup returns CDR1 LNHDA and CDR2 SQIVND (reference sequence). Trimming pared 6 bases from V and 6 bases from J, leaving 15 bases between.

V gene TRBV6-8 combines with J gene TRBJ2-1; TRBD2 is a possible D gene (7 bases). V gave up 8 bases and J gave up 7 bases, with 18 bases separating them. The germline CDR1 and CDR2 sequences are MNHGY and SAAAGT. CDR3 length: 14 residues. The CDR3 region is CASLPGGTINEQFF. CDR3 nucleotide sequence: TGTGCCAGCCTGCCCGGGGGGACAATTAATGAGCAGTTCTTC.

This clone was observed a few times. The V call is TRBV19, the J call TRBJ2-7; D is unresolved. CDR3 size: 12 residues. The V end lost 7 bases, the J end lost 2 bases, and 9 bases lay between the germline ends. Looked up from germline, CDR1 is LNHDA and CDR2 is SQIVND (reference sequence). The DNA for the CDR3 is TGTGCCAGTACCGACGGAACCTACGAGCAGTACTTC. As protein: CASTDGTYEQYF.

This clone was detected only a few times. This chain uses TRBV28 with TRBJ1-2, with 9 bases aligning to TRBD1. The CDR3 spans 13 residues. V shed 5 bases and J 3 bases; nucleotides not matched to a gene: 1. Germline-derived CDR1 and CDR2 are MDHEN and SYDVKM. The CDR3, as DNA: TGTGCCAGCAGTGGGACAGGGTACTATGGCTACACCTTC. Encoded protein: CASSGTGYYGYTF.